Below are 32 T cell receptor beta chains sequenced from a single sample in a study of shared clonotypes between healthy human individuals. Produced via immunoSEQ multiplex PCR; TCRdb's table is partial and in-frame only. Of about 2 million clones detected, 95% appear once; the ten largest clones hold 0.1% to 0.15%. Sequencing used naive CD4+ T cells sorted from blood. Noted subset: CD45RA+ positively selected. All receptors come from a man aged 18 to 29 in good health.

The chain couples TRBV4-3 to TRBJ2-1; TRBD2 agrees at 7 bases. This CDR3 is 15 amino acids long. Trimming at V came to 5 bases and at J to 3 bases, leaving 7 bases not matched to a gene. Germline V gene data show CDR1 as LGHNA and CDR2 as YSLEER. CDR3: CASSTGTGGYNEQFF. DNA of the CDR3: TGCGCCAGCAGCACCGGGACGGGGGGCTACAATGAGCAGTTCTTC.

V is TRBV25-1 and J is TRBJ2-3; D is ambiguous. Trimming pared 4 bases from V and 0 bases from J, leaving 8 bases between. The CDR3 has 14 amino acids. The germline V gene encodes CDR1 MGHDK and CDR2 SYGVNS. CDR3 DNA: TGTGCCAGCAGTGGGAAGATTAGCACAGATACGCAGTATTTT. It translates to CASSGKISTDTQYF.

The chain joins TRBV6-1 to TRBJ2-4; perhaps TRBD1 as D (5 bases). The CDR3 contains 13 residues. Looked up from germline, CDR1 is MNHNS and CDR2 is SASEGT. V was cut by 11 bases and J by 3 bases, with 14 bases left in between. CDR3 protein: CAHGTGDKNIQYF. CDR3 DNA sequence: TGTGCCCATGGAACAGGAGACAAAAACATTCAGTACTTC.

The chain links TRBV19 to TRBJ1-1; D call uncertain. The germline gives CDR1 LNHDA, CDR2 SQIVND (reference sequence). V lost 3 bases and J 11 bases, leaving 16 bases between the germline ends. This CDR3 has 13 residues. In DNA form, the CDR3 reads TGTGCCAGTAGTATTACGGTTCCGAGTTGGGCTTTCTTT. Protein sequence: CASSITVPSWAFF.

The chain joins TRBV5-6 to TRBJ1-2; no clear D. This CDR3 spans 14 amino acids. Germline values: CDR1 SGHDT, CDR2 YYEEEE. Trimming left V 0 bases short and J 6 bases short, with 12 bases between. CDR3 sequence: CASSLGMTRDGYTF. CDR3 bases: TGTGCCAGCAGCTTGGGAATGACTCGAGATGGCTACACCTTC.

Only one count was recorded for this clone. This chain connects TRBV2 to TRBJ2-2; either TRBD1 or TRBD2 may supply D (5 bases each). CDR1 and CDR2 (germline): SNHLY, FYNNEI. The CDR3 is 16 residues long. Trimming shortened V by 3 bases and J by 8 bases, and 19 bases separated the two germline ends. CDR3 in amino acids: CASSEGRGSQPGELFF. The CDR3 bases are TGTGCCAGCAGTGAGGGACGAGGGAGCCAACCGGGGGAGCTGTTTTTT.

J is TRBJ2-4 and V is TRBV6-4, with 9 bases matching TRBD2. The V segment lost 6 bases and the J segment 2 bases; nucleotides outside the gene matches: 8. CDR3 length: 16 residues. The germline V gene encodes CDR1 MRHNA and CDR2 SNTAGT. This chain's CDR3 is CASRRGRDRPKNIQYF. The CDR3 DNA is TGTGCCAGCAGGCGCGGGAGGGACCGACCCAAAAACATTCAGTACTTC.

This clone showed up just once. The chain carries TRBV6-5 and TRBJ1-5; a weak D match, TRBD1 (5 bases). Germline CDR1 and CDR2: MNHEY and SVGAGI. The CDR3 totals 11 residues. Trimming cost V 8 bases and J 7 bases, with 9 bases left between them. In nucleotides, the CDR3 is TGTGCCAGCGGCAGGGTACAGCCCCAGCATTTT. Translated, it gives CASGRVQPQHF.

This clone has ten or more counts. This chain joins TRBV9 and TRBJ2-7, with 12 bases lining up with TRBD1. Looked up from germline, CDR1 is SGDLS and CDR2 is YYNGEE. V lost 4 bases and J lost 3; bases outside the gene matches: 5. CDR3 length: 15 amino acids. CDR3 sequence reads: CASSSGTGGYYEQYF. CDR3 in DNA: TGTGCCAGCAGCTCCGGGACAGGGGGCTACTACGAGCAGTACTTC.

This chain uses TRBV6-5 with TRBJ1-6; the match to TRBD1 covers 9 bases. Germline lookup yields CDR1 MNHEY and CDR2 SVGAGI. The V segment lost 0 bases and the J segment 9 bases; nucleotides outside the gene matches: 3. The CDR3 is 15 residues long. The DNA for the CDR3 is TGTGCCAGCAGTTACTCGGGACAGGGAACTTCACCCCTCCACTTT. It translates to CASSYSGQGTSPLHF.

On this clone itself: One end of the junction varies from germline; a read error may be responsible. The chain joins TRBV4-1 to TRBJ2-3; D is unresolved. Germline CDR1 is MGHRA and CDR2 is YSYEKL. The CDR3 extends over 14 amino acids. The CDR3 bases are TGCGCTAGCAGCCAAAACAGCTTAAAAGATACGCAGTATTTT. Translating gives CASSQNSLKDTQYF.

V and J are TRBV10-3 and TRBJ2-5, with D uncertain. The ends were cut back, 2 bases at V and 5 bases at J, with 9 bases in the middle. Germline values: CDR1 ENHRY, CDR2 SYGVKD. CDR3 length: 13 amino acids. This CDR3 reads CAISEDYGETQYF. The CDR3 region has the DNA TGTGCCATCAGTGAGGATTATGGGGAGACCCAGTACTTC.

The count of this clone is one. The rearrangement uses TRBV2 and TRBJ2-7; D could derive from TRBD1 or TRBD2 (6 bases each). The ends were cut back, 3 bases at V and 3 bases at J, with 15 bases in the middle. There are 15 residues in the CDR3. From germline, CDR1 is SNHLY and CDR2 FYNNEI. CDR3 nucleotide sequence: TGTGCCAGCAGTGACGGGGGCCACCTCCGCTACGAGCAGTACTTC. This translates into CASSDGGHLRYEQYF.

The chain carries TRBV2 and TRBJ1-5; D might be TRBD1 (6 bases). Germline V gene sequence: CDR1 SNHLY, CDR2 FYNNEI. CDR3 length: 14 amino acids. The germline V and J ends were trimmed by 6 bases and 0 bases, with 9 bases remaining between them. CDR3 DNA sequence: TGTGCCAGCAGAGGACAGACTAGCAATCAGCCCCAGCATTTT. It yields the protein CASRGQTSNQPQHF.

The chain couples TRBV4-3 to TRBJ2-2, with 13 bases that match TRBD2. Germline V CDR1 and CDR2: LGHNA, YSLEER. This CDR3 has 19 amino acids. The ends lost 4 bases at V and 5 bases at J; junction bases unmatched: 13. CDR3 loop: CASSPDWGTSGTGTGELFF. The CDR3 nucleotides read TGCGCCAGCAGCCCAGACTGGGGGACTAGCGGGACGGGGACCGGGGAGCTGTTTTTT.

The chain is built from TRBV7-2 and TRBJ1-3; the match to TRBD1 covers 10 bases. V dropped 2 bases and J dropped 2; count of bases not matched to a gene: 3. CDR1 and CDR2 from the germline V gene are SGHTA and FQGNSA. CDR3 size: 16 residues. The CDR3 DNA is TGTGCCAGCAGCTTAAGGGACAGGGGAACTGGAAACACCATATATTTT. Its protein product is CASSLRDRGTGNTIYF.

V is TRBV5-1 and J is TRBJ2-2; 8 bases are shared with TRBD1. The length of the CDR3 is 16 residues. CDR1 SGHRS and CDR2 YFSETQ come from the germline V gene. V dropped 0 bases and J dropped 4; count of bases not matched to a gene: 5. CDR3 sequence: CASSLGGQGFTGELFF. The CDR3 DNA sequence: TGCGCCAGCAGCTTGGGAGGACAGGGATTCACCGGGGAGCTGTTTTTT.

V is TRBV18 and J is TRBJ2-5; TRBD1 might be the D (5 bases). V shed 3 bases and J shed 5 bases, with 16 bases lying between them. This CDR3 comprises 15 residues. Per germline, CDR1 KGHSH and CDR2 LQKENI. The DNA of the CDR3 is TGTGCCAGCTCACCCTACATCCCGGCAGGGGAGACCCAGTACTTC. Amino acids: CASSPYIPAGETQYF.

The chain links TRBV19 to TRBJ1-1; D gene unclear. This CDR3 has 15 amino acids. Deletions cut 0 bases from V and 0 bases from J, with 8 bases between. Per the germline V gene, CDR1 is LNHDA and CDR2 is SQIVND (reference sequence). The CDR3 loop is CASSIDRRMNTEAFF. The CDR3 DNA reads TGTGCCAGTAGTATAGATAGGAGGATGAACACTGAAGCTTTCTTT.

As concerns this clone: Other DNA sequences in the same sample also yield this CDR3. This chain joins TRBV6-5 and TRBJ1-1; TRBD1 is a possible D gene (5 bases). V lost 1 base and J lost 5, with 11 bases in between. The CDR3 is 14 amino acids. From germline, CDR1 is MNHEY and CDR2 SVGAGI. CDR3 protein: CASSYLGGGTEAFF. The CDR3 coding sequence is TGTGCCAGCAGTTACTTGGGGGGTGGGACTGAAGCTTTCTTT.

The CDR3 loop is CASSYSGQLGNTIYF. CDR3 nucleotide sequence: TGTGCCAGCAGTTATTCGGGACAACTCGGAAACACCATATATTTT. This chain joins TRBV6-5 and TRBJ1-3; possible D gene TRBD1, 6 bases. This CDR3 has 15 amino acids. Per germline, CDR1 MNHEY and CDR2 SVGAGI. V was shortened by 3 bases and J by 4 bases, with 13 bases between the two germline ends.

The CDR3 spells CASSPPNTEAFF. CDR3 DNA: TGCGCCAGCAGTCCGCCAAACACTGAAGCTTTCTTT. The chain employs TRBV23-1 and TRBJ1-1; D remains unclear. TRBV23-1 is flagged as an ORF with uncertain function. Between the trimmed V and J ends, which lost 4 bases and 2 bases, there was a span of 5 bases. The CDR3 totals 12 residues.

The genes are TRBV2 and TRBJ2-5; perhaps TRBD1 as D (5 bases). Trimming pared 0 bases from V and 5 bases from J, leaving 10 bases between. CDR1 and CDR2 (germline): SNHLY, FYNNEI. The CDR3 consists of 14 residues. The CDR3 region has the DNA TGTGCCAGCAGTGAAGCCCAGGGCAGGGAGACCCAGTACTTC. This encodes CASSEAQGRETQYF.

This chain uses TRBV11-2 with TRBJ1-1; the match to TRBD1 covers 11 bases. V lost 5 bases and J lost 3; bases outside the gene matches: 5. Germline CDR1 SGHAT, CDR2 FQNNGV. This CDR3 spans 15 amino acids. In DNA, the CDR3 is TGTGCCAGCAGCCTCAGGACAGGGGGCTACACTGAAGCTTTCTTT. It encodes CASSLRTGGYTEAFF.

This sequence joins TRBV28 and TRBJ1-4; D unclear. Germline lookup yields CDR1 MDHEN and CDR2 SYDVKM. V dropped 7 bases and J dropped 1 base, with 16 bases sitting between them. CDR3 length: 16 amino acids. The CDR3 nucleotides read TGTGCCAGCACCCGGAGAGGGCGCGGAACTAATGAAAAACTGTTTTTT. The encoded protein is CASTRRGRGTNEKLFF.

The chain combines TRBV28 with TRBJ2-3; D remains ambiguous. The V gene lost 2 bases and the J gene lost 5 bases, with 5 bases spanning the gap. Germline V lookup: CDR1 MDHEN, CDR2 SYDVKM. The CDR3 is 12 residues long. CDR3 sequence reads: CASSLEQDTQYF. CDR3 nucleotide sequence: TGTGCCAGCAGTTTAGAGCAAGATACGCAGTATTTT.

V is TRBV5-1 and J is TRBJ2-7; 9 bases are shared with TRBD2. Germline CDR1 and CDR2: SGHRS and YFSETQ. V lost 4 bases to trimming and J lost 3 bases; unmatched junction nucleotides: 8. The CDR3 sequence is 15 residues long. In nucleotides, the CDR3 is TGCGCCAGCAGCCAGGGGGGAGCGGGAGGCTACGAGCAGTACTTC. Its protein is CASSQGGAGGYEQYF.

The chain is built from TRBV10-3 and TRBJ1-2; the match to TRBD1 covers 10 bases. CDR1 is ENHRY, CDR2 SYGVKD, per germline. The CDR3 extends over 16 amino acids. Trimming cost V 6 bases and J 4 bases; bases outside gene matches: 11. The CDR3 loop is CAISGSGTGEIYGYTF. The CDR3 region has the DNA TGTGCCATCAGCGGCTCAGGGACAGGGGAAATCTATGGCTACACCTTC.

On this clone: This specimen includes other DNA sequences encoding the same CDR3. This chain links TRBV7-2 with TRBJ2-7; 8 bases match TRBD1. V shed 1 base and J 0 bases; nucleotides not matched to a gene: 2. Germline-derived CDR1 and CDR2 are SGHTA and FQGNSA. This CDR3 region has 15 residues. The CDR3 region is CASSLGTGSSYEQYF. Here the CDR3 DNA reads TGTGCCAGCAGCTTAGGGACAGGGAGCTCCTACGAGCAGTACTTC.

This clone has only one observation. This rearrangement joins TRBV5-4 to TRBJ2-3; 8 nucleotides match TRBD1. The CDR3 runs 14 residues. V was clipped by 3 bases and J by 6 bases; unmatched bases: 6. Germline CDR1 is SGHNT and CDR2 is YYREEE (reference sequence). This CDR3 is CASSSPRGPDTQYF. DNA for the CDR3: TGTGCCAGCAGCTCCCCCAGGGGGCCGGATACGCAGTATTTT.

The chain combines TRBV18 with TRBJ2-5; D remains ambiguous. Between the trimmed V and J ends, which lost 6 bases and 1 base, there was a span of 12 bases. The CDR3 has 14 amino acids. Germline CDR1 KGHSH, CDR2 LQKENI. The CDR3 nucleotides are TGTGCCAGCTCGCCCGGCGTTCGCCAAGAGACCCAGTACTTC. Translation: CASSPGVRQETQYF.

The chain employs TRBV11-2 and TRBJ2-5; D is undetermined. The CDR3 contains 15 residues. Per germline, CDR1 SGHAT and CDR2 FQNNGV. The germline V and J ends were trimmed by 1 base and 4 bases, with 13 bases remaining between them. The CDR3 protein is CASSLVRQTVETQYF. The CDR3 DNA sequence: TGTGCCAGCAGCTTAGTTCGACAAACGGTAGAGACCCAGTACTTC.